This entry describes one T cell receptor beta chain. Between the trimmed V and J ends, which lost 6 bases and 6 bases, there was a span of 14 bases. In germline, CDR1 is SQVTM, CDR2 ANQGSEA. This CDR3 comprises 12 residues. These data are taken from a study of blood T cell repertoires in COVID-19. Study background: COVID-19 samples collected from the United States, Italy and Spain covered acute and convalescent phases. Nucleic acid was either cDNA or gDNA, and it came from T cells, B-cell-depleted T cells, or PBMCs.

Original methodology: Reference gene primer amplification gave nucleated cell count estimates. The method was immunoSEQ multiplex PCR; TCRdb's version includes in-frame clones alone and lacks a portion of them. V, J and clone size derive from that table, while D and trimming were established from the DNA sequence. Here the sample spans 150,000 to 200,000 clones, roughly 85% being singletons. Source material: peripheral blood. The receptor comes from a man aged 60 to 75 with acute or convalescent COVID-19. V and J are TRBV29-1 and TRBJ1-2; D is perhaps TRBD1 (6 bases). The DNA of the CDR3 is TGCAGCGTCGAACAGGGAGGAAATGGCTACACCTTC. It yields the protein CSVEQGGNGYTF.